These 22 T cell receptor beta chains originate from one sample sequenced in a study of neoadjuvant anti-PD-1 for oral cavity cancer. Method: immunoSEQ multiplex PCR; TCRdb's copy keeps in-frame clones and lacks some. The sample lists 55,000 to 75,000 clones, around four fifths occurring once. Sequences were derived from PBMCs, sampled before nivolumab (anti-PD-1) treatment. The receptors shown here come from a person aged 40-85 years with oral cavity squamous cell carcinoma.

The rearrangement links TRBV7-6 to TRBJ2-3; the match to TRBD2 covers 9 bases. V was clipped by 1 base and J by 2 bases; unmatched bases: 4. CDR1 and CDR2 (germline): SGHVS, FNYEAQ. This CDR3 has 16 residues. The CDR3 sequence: CASSLGAGGSTDTQYF. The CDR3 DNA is TGTGCCAGCAGCTTAGGAGCGGGAGGCTCCACAGATACGCAGTATTTT.

CDR3 bases: TGTGCCAGTAGTAATCAGGGAGCAGATACGCAGTATTTT. It specifies CASSNQGADTQYF. The chain uses TRBV19 and TRBJ2-3, with D perhaps being TRBD1 or TRBD2 (5 bases each). Germline CDR1 is LNHDA and CDR2 is SQIVND (reference sequence). Trimming removed 4 bases from V and 4 bases from J, with 9 bases in between. There are 13 residues in the CDR3.

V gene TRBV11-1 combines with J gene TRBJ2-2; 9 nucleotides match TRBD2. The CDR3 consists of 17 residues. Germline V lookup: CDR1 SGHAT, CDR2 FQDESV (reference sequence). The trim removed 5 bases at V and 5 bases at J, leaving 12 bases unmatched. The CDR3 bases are TGTGCCAGCAGCCGCTCGGGGGCGGGAGGGCCAACCGGGGAGCTGTTTTTT. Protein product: CASSRSGAGGPTGELFF.

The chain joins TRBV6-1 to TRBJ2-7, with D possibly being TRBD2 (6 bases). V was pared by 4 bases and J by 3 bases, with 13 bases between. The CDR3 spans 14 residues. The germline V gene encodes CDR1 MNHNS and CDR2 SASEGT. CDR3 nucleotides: TGTGCCAGCAGTGCGCGGGACGCAAACTACGAGCAGTACTTC. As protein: CASSARDANYEQYF.

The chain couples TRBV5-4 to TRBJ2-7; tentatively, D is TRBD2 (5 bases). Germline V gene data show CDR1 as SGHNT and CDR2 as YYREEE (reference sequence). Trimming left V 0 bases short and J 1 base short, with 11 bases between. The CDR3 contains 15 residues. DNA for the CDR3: TGTGCCAGCAGCTTGGTGGGGAGACTTTCCTACGAGCAGTACTTC. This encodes CASSLVGRLSYEQYF.

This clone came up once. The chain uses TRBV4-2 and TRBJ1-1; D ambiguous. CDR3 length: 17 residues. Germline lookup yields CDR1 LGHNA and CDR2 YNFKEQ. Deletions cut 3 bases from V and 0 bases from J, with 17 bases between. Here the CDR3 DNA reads TGTGCCAGCAGCCACCCCGACCGAGGGTCGGTGAACACTGAAGCTTTCTTT. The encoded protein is CASSHPDRGSVNTEAFF.

The CDR3 nucleotides read TGTGCCAGCAGCCAAGTAAGGGGCGTTTGGAATGAGCAGTTCTTC. Translation gives CASSQVRGVWNEQFF. This chain uses TRBV4-2 with TRBJ2-1, with a possible D match to TRBD1 (5 bases). V lost 1 base and J 7 bases, leaving 14 bases between the germline ends. The CDR3 consists of 15 residues. Germline V gene sequence: CDR1 LGHNA, CDR2 YNFKEQ.

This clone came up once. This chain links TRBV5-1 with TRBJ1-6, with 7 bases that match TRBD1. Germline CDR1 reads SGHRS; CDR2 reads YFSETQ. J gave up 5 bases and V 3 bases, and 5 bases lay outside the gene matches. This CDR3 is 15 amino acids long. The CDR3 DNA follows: TGCGCCAGCAGCTGGGGGACAGCAAATAATTCACCCCTCCACTTT. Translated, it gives CASSWGTANNSPLHF.

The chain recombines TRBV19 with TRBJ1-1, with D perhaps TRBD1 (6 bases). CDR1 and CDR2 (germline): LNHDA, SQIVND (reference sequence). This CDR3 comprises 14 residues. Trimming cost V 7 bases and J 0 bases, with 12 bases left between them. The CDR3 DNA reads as TGTGCCAGTAAAACAGGGATTATGAACACTGAAGCTTTCTTT. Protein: CASKTGIMNTEAFF.

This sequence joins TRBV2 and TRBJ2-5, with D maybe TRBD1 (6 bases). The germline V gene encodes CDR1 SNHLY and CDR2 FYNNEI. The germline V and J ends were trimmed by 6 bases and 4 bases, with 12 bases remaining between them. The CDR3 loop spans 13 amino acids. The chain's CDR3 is CASSMTGPETQYF. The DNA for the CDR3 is TGTGCCAGCAGCATGACAGGCCCAGAGACCCAGTACTTC.

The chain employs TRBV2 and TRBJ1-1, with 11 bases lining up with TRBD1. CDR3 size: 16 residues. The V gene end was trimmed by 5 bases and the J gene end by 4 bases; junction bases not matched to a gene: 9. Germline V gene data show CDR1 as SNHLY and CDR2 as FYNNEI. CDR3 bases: TGTGCCAGCAGTAGGGACAGGGGGAAAGTGGGCACTGAAGCTTTCTTT. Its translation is CASSRDRGKVGTEAFF.

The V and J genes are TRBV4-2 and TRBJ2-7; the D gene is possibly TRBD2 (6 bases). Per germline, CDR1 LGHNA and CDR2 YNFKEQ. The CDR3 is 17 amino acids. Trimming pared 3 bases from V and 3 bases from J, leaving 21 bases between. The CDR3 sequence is CASSQPVYAGRFYEQYF. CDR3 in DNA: TGTGCCAGCAGCCAGCCAGTTTATGCGGGACGGTTCTACGAGCAGTACTTC.

Written as DNA, the CDR3 is TGTGCCATCATGGGGGAGACGGAGACCCAGTACTTC. Residues: CAIMGETETQYF. The genes are TRBV10-3 and TRBJ2-5, with D possibly being TRBD1 or TRBD2 (5 bases each). The V gene lost 7 bases and the J gene lost 5 bases, with 11 bases spanning the gap. Germline CDR1 reads ENHRY; CDR2 reads SYGVKD. The CDR3 is 12 residues long.

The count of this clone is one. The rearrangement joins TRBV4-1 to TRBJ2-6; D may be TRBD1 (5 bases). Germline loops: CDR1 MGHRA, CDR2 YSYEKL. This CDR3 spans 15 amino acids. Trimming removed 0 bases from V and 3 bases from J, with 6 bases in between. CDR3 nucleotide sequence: TGCGCCAGCAGCCAAGACAGGGTTGGGGCCAACGTCCTGACTTTC. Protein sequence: CASSQDRVGANVLTF.

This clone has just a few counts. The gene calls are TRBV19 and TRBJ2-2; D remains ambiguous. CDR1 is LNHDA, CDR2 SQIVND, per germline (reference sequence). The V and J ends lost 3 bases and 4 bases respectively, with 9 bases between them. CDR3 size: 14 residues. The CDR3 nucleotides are TGTGCCAGTAGTATGGTCAGAAGCACCGGGGAGCTGTTTTTT. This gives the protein CASSMVRSTGELFF.

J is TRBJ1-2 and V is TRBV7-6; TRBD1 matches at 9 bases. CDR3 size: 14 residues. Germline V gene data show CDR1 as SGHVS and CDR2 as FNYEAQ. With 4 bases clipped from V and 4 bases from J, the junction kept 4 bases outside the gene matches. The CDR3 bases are TGTGCCAGCAGCTCACAGGGGGCACTCTATGGCTACACCTTC. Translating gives CASSSQGALYGYTF.

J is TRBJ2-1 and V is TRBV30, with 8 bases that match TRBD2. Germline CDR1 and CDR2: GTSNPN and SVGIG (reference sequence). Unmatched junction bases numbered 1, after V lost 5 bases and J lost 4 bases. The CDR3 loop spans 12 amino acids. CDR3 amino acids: CAWLAGYNEQFF. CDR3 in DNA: TGTGCCTGGTTAGCGGGATACAATGAGCAGTTCTTC.

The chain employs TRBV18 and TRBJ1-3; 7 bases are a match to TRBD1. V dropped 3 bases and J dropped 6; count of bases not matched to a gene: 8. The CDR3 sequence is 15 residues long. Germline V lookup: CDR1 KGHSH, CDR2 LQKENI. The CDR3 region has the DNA TGTGCCAGCTCACCCTCTCGACAGGGTAAAAACACCATATATTTT. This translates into CASSPSRQGKNTIYF. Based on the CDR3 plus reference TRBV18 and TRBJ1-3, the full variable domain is NAGVMQNPRHLVRRRGQEARLRCSPMKGHSHVYWYRQLPEEGLKFMVYLQKENIIDESGMPKERFSAEFPKEGPSILRIQQVVRGDSAAYFCASSPSRQGKNTIYFGEGSWLTVV.

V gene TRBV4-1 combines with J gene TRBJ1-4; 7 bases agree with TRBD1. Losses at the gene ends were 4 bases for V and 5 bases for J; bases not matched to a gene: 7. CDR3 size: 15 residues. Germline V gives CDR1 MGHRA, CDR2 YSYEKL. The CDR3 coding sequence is TGCGCCAGCAGCCCAGGGGGTACGCGGAATGAAAAACTGTTTTTT. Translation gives CASSPGGTRNEKLFF.

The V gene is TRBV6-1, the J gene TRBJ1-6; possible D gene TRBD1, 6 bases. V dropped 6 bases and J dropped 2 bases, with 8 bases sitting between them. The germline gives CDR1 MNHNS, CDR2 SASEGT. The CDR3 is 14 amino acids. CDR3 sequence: CASRRDTYNSPLHF. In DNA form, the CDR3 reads TGTGCCAGCAGACGGGACACCTATAATTCACCCCTCCACTTT.

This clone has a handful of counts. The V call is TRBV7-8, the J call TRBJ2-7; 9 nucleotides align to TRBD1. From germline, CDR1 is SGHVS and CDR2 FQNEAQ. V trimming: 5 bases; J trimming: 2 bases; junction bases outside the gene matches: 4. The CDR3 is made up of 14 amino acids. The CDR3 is CASSRQGVTYEQYF. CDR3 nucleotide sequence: TGTGCCAGCAGCCGACAGGGGGTCACCTACGAGCAGTACTTC.

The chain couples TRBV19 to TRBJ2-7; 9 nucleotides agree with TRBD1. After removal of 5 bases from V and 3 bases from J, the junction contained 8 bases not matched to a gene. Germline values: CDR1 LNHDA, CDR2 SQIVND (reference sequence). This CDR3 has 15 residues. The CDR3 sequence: CASSFQQGAFYEQYF. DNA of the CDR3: TGTGCCAGTAGTTTTCAACAGGGGGCGTTCTACGAGCAGTACTTC.